The TCR beta chain under discussion was sequenced for a study of shared clonotypes between healthy human individuals. General observations from the study: Sorted-subset samples were not fully sequenced, rarefaction indicated.

V lost 3 bases, J lost 1 base, and 9 bases lay in between. Per germline, CDR1 KGHSH and CDR2 LQKENI. The CDR3 extends over 14 amino acids. On this clone itself: Its antigen is as yet unknown.

The table came from immunoSEQ multiplex PCR; TCRdb's copy has only in-frame clones and leaves some out. The profile covers about 2.4 million clones, with 93% appearing a single time and roughly 0.36% taken by the ten largest. Free of recent acute infections or vaccinations, the donors were healthy HIV-negative adults. From CD4+ cells came CD45RA+ naive and CD45RA-negative memory subsets. The sequenced sample consisted of naive CD4+ T cells from PBMCs. Subset of the sample: CD45RA+ positively selected. The V and J genes are TRBV18 and TRBJ2-5; no reliable D call. The sequence was collected from a man aged 18 to 30 in good health. Some clones in this sample may be carry-over from other donors' samples. The CDR3 region is CASSPLRSQETQYF. CDR3 nucleotides: TGTGCCAGCTCACCCTTAAGGAGCCAAGAGACCCAGTACTTC.